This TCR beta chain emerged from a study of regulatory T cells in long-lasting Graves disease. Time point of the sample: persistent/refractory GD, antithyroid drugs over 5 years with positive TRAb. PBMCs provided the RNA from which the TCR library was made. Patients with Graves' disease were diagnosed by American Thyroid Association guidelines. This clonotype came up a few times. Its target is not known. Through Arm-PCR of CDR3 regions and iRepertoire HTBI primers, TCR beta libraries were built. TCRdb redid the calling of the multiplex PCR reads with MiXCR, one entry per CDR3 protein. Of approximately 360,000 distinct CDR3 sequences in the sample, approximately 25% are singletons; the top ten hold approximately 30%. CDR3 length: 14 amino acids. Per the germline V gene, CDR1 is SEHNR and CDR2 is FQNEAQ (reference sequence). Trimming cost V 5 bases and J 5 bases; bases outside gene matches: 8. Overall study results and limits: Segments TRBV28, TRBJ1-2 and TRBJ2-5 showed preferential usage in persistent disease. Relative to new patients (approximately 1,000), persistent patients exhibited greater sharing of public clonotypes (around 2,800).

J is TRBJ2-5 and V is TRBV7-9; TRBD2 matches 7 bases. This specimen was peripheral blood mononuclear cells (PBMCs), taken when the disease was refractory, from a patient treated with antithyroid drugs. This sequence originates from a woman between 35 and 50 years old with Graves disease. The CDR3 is CASSGEGRGETQYF. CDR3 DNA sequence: TGTGCCAGCAGCGGGGAGGGCCGGGGCGAGACCCAGTACTTC.